This TCR beta chain appears in the sequencing data of a study of circulating and synovial CD4+ cells in juvenile arthritis. Overall study findings and caveats: Bulk blood CD4 samples held at least an order of magnitude more or fewer genomes than CPL. Compared with bulk blood, circulating pathogenic-like lymphocytes shared substantially more CDR3 sequences with synovial T cells. Bulk blood CD4 repertoires were more diverse than these. Circulating pathogenic-like and bulk T cells looked alike by Vbeta family usage.

Points on this clone: Its antigen is undetermined.

The germline gives CDR1 MNHNY, CDR2 SVGAGI (reference sequence). This CDR3 is 15 amino acids long. The V segment lost 8 bases and the J segment 7 bases; nucleotides outside the gene matches: 15. Profiling relied on immunoSEQ multiplex PCR, and the TCRdb table lists in-frame clones only, not all of them. The sample comprises about 16,000 clones, 90% to 95% of which are singletons, and less than 0.9% rests with the top ten. The sample comprised CD4+ T cells from blood. The clonotype originates from a human donor with juvenile idiopathic arthritis. The V call is TRBV6-6, the J call TRBJ2-7, with TRBD1 matching 9 bases. CDR3 amino acids: CASRPPGQGFVEQYF. The CDR3 coding sequence is TGTGCCAGCCGACCCCCGGGACAGGGATTCGTGGAGCAGTACTTC.